This T cell receptor (beta chain) was obtained from a study of T cells in Graves' hyperthyroidism and ophthalmopathy. Note on this clonotype: The junction does not match germline at one end; this may be a read error.

Authors of the study amplified TCR beta CDR3 regions from RNA transcripts. Carried out on the TCR CDR3, a first-round RT-PCR used the HTBI primer set. Using its own MiXCR run on the multiplex PCR reads, TCRdb lists one record per CDR3 protein. The sample holds fewer than 350,000 distinct CDR3 sequences; 15% to 20% are singletons and the top ten take approximately 49%. This CDR3 is built from 13 residues. This receptor was obtained from a woman in her 50s with Graves' hyperthyroidism. The specimen sequenced was blood. The chain uses TRBV12-3 or TRBV12-4 and TRBJ1-5; TRBD1 is a possible D gene (5 bases). The CDR3 DNA reads as TGTGCCAGCACACCTGGGGCTCGACAGCCCCGGCATTTT. Its translation is CASTPGARQPRHF.